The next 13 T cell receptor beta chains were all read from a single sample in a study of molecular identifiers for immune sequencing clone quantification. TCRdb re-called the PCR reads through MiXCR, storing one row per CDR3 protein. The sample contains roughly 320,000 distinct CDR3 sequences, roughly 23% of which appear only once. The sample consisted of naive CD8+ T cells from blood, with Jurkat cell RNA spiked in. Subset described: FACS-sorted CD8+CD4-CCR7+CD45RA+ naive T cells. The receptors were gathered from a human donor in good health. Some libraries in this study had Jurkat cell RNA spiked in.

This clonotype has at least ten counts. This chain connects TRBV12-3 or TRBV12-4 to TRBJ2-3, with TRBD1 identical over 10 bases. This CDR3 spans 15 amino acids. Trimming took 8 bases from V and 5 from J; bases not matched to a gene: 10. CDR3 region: CASGRPGQGLDTQYF. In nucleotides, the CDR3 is TGTGCCAGCGGAAGACCGGGACAGGGGTTAGATACGCAGTATTTT.

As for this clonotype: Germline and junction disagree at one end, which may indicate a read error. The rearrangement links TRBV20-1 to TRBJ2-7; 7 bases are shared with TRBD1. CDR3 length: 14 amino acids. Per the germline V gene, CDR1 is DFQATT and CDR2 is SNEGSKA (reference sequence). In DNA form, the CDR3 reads TGCAGTGCTAGACAGACAGGGCATGACTACGGGCAGTACTTC. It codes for CSARQTGHDYGQYF.

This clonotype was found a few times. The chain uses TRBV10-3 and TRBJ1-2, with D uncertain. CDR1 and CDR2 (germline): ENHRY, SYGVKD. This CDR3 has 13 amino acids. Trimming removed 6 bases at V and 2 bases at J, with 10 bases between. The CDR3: CAIREGWNYGYTF. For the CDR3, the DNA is TGTGCCATCAGGGAGGGATGGAACTATGGCTACACCTTC.

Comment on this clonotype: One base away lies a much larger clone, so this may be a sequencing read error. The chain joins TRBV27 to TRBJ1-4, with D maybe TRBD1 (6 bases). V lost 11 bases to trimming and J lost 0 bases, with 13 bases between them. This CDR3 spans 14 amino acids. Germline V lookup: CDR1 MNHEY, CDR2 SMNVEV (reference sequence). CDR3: CAGAWGPTNEKLFF. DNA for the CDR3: TGTGCCGGCGCGTGGGGGCCAACTAATGAAAAACTGTTTTTT.

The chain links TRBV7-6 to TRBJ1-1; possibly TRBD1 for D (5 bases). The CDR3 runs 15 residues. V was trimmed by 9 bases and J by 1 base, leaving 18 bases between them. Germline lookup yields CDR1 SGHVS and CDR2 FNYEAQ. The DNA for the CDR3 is TGTGCCAGGGCGCCCGGGGGGAGGAGGAACACTGAAGCTTTCTTT. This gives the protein CARAPGGRRNTEAFF.

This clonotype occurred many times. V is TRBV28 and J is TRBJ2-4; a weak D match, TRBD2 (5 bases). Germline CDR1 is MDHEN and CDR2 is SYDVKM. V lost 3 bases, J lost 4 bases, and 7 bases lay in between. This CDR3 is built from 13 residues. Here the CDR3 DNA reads TGTGCCAGCAGTTTGCGGACTAAAAACATTCAGTACTTC. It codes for CASSLRTKNIQYF. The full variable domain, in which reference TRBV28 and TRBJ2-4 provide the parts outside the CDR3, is DVKVTQSSRYLVKRTGEKVFLECVQDMDHENMFWYRQDPGLGLRLIYFSYDVKMKEKGDIPEGYSVSREKKERFSLILESASTNQTSMYLCASSLRTKNIQYFGAGTRLSVL.

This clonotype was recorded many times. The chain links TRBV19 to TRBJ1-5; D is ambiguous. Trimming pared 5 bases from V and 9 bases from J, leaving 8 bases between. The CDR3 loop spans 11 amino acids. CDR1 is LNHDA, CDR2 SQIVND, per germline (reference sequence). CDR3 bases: TGTGCCAGTAGTGCAGTGGGGCCCCAGCATTTT. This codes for CASSAVGPQHF.

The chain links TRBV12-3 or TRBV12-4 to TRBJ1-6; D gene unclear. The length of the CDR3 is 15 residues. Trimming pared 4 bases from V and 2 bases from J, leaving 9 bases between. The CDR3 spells CASSSSGTYNSPLHF. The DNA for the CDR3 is TGTGCCAGCAGTTCCTCCGGGACCTATAATTCACCCCTCCACTTT.

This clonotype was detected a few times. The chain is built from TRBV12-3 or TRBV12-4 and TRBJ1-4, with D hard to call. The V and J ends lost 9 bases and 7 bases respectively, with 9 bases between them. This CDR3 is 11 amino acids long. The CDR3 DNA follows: TGTGCCAGTAGGGCCGGTGAAAAACTGTTTTTT. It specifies CASRAGEKLFF.

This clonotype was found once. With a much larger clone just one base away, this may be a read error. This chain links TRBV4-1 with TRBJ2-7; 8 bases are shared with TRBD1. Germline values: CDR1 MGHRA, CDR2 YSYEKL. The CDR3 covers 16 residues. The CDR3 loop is CASSQDGQDRAYEQHF. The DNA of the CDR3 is TGCGCCAGCAGCCAAGATGGACAGGACAGGGCCTACGAGCAGCACTTC.

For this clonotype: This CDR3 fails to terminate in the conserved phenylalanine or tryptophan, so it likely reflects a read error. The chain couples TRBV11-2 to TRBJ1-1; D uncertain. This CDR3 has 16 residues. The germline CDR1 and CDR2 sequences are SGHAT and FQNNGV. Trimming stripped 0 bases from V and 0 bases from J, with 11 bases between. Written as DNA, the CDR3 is TGTGCCAGCAGCTTAGATCATCTAGGGTTGAACACTGAAGCTTTCCTT. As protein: CASSLDHLGLNTEAFL.

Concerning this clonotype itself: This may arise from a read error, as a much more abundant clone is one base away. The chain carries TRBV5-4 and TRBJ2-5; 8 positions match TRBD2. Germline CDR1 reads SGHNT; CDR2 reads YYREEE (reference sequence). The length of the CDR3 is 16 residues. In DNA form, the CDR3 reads TGTGCCGGCAGCGAAAGGACTAGCATGTACCAAGAGACCCAGTACTTC. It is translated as CAGSERTSMYQETQYF.

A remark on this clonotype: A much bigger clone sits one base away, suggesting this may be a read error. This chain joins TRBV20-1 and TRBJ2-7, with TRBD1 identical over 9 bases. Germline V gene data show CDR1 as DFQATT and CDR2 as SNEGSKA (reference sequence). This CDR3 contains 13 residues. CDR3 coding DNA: TGCAGTGCTAGAGAGGACAGGGGCTACGGGCAGTACTTC. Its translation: CSAREDRGYGQYF.